This T cell receptor beta chain originates from a study of blood T cell repertoires in COVID-19. Study-level information: From the United States, Italy and Spain came samples of acute and convalescent COVID-19. From T cells, B-cell-depleted T cells, or PBMCs came the material, which was cDNA or gDNA.

In the original workflow: Using reference gene primer amplification, nucleated cell counts were estimated. Sequencing was performed with immunoSEQ multiplex PCR; in TCRdb, only in-frame clones are kept and a portion is missing. For V, J and clone size, that table is used; D and trimming come from the DNA. This table holds roughly 180,000 clones, roughly 76% found once. V lost 5 bases and J lost 4; bases outside the gene matches: 7. This CDR3 is 15 amino acids long. In germline, CDR1 is SGHTA, CDR2 FQGNSA. The clonotype originates from a woman between 45 and 65 years old with active or convalescent COVID-19. The gene calls are TRBV7-2 and TRBJ2-5; 10 positions match TRBD2. The sample comprised peripheral blood. CDR3 region: CASSGSGRGLETQYF. CDR3 coding DNA: TGTGCCAGCAGCGGGAGCGGGAGGGGGCTAGAGACCCAGTACTTC.